The present entry profiles one T cell receptor (beta chain) with its context. The junction had 6 bases not matched to a gene; V was cut back by 3 bases and J by 2 bases. The V gene's germline CDR1 is KGHSH and CDR2 LQKENI. The CDR3 extends over 17 amino acids. The sample belongs to a study of cytomegalovirus exposure and HLA in healthy donors. PCR employed 60 Vbeta and 13 Jbeta primers. Using immunoSEQ multiplex PCR, the repertoire was profiled, and TCRdb retains in-frame clones only, with some absent. Of 210,000 or so clones in the sample, around 80% are singletons; the top ten hold under 0.6%. The clonotype originates from a boy aged 10-17 years in good health and CMV-seronegative. Source material: PBMCs. This chain connects TRBV18 to TRBJ2-6; 8 bases match TRBD1. The CDR3 region has the DNA TGTGCCAGCTCACCGAGGACAGGGCTGGCTGGGGCCAACGTCCTGACTTTC. Translated, it gives CASSPRTGLAGANVLTF.